In this sample, the clone carrying this T cell receptor (beta chain) turned up a few times. Its specificity is not known. This record comes from a study of identical twins. Only healthy Caucasians were included as donors. Regarding the study as a whole: Possibly, invariant MAIT and iNKT cells partly confounded zero-insertion analyses.

Via MiXCR, TCRdb re-called the 5' RACE reads, giving one row per CDR3 protein. The table shows roughly 690,000 distinct CDR3 sequences, with over 20% occurring only once. Germline V gene lookup returns CDR1 DFQATT and CDR2 SNEGSKA (reference sequence). V was cut by 3 bases and J by 7 bases, with 18 bases left in between. The CDR3 consists of 14 residues. These same data were also listed under a study on T cells expressing NK-cell markers. Turning to that study: It was sorted CD3+CD56+NKG2C+, CD3+CD56+NKG2C- and CD3+CD56-NKG2C+ T cells that supplied the TCR beta repertoires.

Material: PBMCs. The chain links TRBV20-1 to TRBJ1-1; tentatively, D is TRBD1 (5 bases). This sequence originates from a young woman in good health. CDR3 nucleotides: TGCAGTGCTAGTGGCAGGGCCCCACCTCTTGAAGCTTTCTTT. Translated, it gives CSASGRAPPLEAFF.